Only one count was recorded for the clone carrying this T cell receptor (beta chain). J lost 5 bases, V lost 3 bases, and 2 bases had no gene match. The CDR3 spans 13 residues. The germline CDR1 and CDR2 sequences are LNHDA and SQIVND (reference sequence). The data were taken from a study of control samples from healthy donors and cancer patients. The protocol was immunoSEQ multiplex PCR, while the TCRdb copy is restricted to in-frame clones and leaves out a portion. The sample includes 400,000 to 500,000 clones, about nine tenths of them seen just once. This sequence joins TRBV19 and TRBJ2-7; 9 bases fit TRBD1. This TCR was sampled from a middle-aged man with head and neck cancer. Sample: PBMCs. As DNA, the CDR3 is TGTGCCAGTAGTATTGGACAGGGGAACGAGCAGTACTTC. Encoded protein: CASSIGQGNEQYF.